This T cell receptor beta chain comes out of a study of cytomegalovirus exposure and HLA in healthy donors (dated 2017 in TCRdb). With regard to the full study: An earlier analysis of several hundred of the donors reported approximately 280 Gb of sequence data and around 120 million unique TCR beta sequences obtained from about 170 million T cells. In a later analysis, previously published TCR beta repertoires from 550 to 750 donors were re-analyzed and high-resolution HLA genotyping was added so that TCR occurrence patterns could be studied. The study was designed to test whether signatures of past pathogen exposure could be identified by cataloging public T cell receptors. HLA typing included class I and class II loci at four-digit resolution. About 310 gigabases of sequencing data and tens of millions of unique TCR sequences were included in an early release covering roughly 600 HLA-typed donors. All discovery cohort repertoires had been generated on a single sequencing platform. Among almost 400 genotyped donors of the cohort, an average of 235,054 unique TCR beta nucleotide sequences were sequenced per donor, around a sixth of them non-productive. In addition to the first cohort of 666 subjects, a separate validation cohort of approximately 120 different subjects was used. High-throughput TCR immunosequencing, statistical association of individual TCRs with disease status, and machine learning were combined to predict cytomegalovirus infection status. Rather than using new phenotypic data, the later analysis identified candidate immune exposures from TCR beta sequences and from how often those sequences occurred across donors. Using immunosequencing, the study profiled T cell repertoires from about 610 subjects and related those repertoires to cytomegalovirus serostatus. Four or five DR-DQ haplotypes were handled as single units for association and clustering because linkage in the cohort was strong. Alongside the repertoire data, information on donor age, sex, ethnicity and CMV serostatus was compiled. In a later genetic analysis, genome-wide SNP genotypes for about 55% of the roughly 700 donors were used, and that subset was treated as a discovery cohort. Of the approximately 400 genotyped donors, 65% to 90% were placed in the genetic ancestry cluster associated with self-reported Caucasian donors. Typing coverage differed by locus: A, B, C, DRB1 and DQB1 were typed in about 620-630 donors, DQA1 in about 550, DPA1 in nearly 610, and DPB1 in approximately 450. In an earlier analysis of 550 to 700 of the donors, high-throughput TCR beta sequencing was used to judge whether each TCR beta V gene segment behaved as functional or pseudogenic.

Looking up the germline V gene yields CDR1 MNHNS and CDR2 SASEGT. Trimming costs V 7 bases and J 16 bases, and their ends lie 20 bases apart. The CDR3 runs 12 amino acids, cysteine and phenylalanine included. Only the CDR3 DNA is retained, 36 bases long and in frame from the first base. The cohort consisted of 666 healthy bone marrow donors. At the time of sampling, every cohort member was nominally healthy, though immune exposures that went unrecorded were likely present. The donor tested CMV seronegative, placing the donor among the 300 to 400 seronegative members of the cohort. Every donor gave a peripheral blood sample, and the peripheral blood mononuclear cells from that sample were used for TCR beta sequencing. The Qiagen DNeasy Blood Extraction Kit was used to extract genomic DNA from the blood cell samples. The protocol used for the library was the immunoSEQ multiplex PCR assay. For the multiplex PCR, a mixture combining 60 forward primers for TCR Vbeta segments and 13 reverse primers for TCR Jbeta segments was used. A multiplex PCR assay on genomic DNA amplified the CDR3 region of rearranged TCR beta genes. Amplified TCR beta libraries were sequenced as 87-base-pair reads on the Illumina HiSeq System. The source study handled its data this way. Across the 640 or so repertoires, a later analysis counted some 80 million unique TCR beta chains, around 11 million of which were shared by at least two donors. Raw reads were error-corrected and collapsed into unique sequences with a nearest-neighbor algorithm that merged closely related sequences to remove PCR and sequencing errors. Alignment of CDR3 sequences to IMGT reference sequences was used to assign V, D and J gene segments. Each retained sequence needed at least a six-nucleotide match to both a V gene segment and a J gene segment. Rearrangements were called productive when the CDR3 lacked stop codons and stayed in frame with V and J; all others were non-productive. Following IMGT convention, CDR3 was defined as the stretch from the second conserved V-encoded cysteine up to the conserved J-encoded phenylalanine. Sequences without an unambiguous match to a single V gene segment were excluded from the earlier analysis of about 600 of the donors. In an earlier analysis of 587 of the donors, V segments were called functional above 56.7% productive rearrangements and were called segregating when the between-donor standard deviation exceeded 5%. A statistical classification framework was built to diagnose cytomegalovirus status from the catalog of TCR beta chain sequences. V and J gene assignment, in a later analysis, came from comparing TCR nucleotide sequences with IMGT/GENE-DB human TR gene sequences. In a later analysis, CDR3 sequences and most-parsimonious VDJ recombination scenarios were assigned using the TCRdist pipeline. In a later analysis, each TCR beta chain was defined by its CDR3 amino acid sequence together with its V-gene family, and reads without a unique V-gene family were excluded. To address suspected cross-contamination and a sequencing artifact, a later analysis removed 450 to 700 highly shared, low-generation-probability nucleotide sequences. In a later analysis, a clonal expansion index was calculated for each public chain from normalized within-repertoire ranks of inferred template counts. In a later analysis, generation probabilities were computed using a VDJ recombination model fitted to out-of-frame rearrangements, and the results were checked against IGoR. A later analysis scored TCR-TCR, TCR-HLA and TCR-CMV co-occurrence with hypergeometric tests, applying a repertoire-size bias correction to TCR pairs. False discovery rates were estimated in a later analysis by permuting HLA or CMV assignments 20 times. In a later analysis, co-occurring TCRs were grouped using DBSCAN, and TCRdist sequence similarity was added for clustering within HLA-allele-positive subsets. For co-occurrence clustering, repertoires with fewer than 30,000 or more than 120,000 public chains were excluded, along with 5 or 6 repertoires with anomalous nucleotide sharing. Held by TCRdb, this immuneACCESS table contains in-frame sequences only and omits some clones. Under half of the omission traces to an unresolved V gene where checked; the cause of the rest is unknown. V, J and clone size are those of that table, while D and trimming were read from the DNA. Recorded for this sample are about 270,000 clones; approximately 70% of them occurred a single time. 2% to 2.5% of the sample lies in the top ten.

This clone was seen a few times. This receptor's antigen is unknown. No base quality information exists; no much larger clone differs at one position. Summary of the overall study and its limitations: Several of the top co-occurrence clusters appeared to be linked to parvovirus B19, influenza, CMV and Epstein-Barr virus, according to a later analysis. A later genetic analysis reported fewer N-insertions in productive TCRs among donors in an Asian-associated ancestry cluster than the approximately 700-donor mean. Linkage disequilibrium might explain the correlated functional status among segregating V segments, but an unknown experimental factor could not be ruled out. Because counts were too low, about 18 rarely observed V segments, including chromosome 9 orphons, were left out of the earlier analysis of approximately 500 of the donors. The classifier was reported to diagnose cytomegalovirus status with high specificity and sensitivity in both the original cohort and the validation cohort. The study gave a list of 150 to 200 TCR beta chains associated with cytomegalovirus. It was suggested by the authors that the approach could potentially be generalized to other disease states and immunological phenotypes. A later analysis found that most CMV-associated TCR beta chains appeared HLA-restricted, with HLA associations seemingly driven largely by CMV exposure. V-gene and J-gene trimming of TCR beta chains was associated with a missense DCLRE1C variant in a later genetic analysis, and the association was replicated in an independent cohort. Because HLA typing was missing for some donors at each locus, association tests included only the typed subset. While some public TCRs were present in many individuals, most TCR sequences turned up only very rarely across donors. Roughly uniform sequencing depth across donors was assumed in presence/absence analyses, although this assumption may not hold. At a false discovery rate of 0.05, a later analysis linked approximately 18,000 TCR beta sequences to specific HLA alleles. In a later analysis, HLA-associated TCR beta chains were found to be more clonally expanded and to have lower generation probabilities than equally common non-associated chains. A later analysis found that TCR association rates varied across HLA loci, with DRB1 alleles showing the most associated TCRs and HLA-C alleles the fewest. In an earlier analysis of approximately 590 of the donors, most TCR beta V segments appeared in productive rearrangements about 87% or about 30% of the time, broadly matching IMGT annotations. The sequencing pipeline was judged likely to have produced a cluster of highly shared sequence variants as a technical artifact. For the cohort, immune exposure information was limited to CMV serostatus. The cohort was sequenced for TCR beta chains only, and without alpha or paired-chain data the features that could be detected were limited. Some IMGT-functional V segments, including TRBV6-2 and TRBV6-3, could not be told apart with the 87-base-pair reads, so those segments were excluded. In vitro tests confirmed that a few of the cytomegalovirus-associated TCR beta chains recognize cytomegalovirus antigens. Strong co-occurrence of HLA alleles, especially DR and DQ, made assigning TCR associations to individual alleles difficult. A further reported finding was that TCR beta sequences accurately predicted the HLA-A and HLA-B alleles for most subjects in the first cohort.

Sequenced: PBMCs. This TCR derives from a female donor in good health and CMV-seronegative. The rearrangement combines TRBV6-1 with TRBJ1-5, and the D gene may be TRBD1, 6 bases matching. The sequenced DNA: TGTGCCAGCAAGTCAGGGGCCAGCAGGGGACATTTT. This sequence encodes CASKSGASRGHF.